This TCR beta chain appears in the sequencing data of a study of blood T cell repertoires in COVID-19. Study context: Spain, Italy and the United States supplied samples that represented acute and convalescent COVID-19. T cells, B-cell-depleted T cells, or PBMCs supplied cDNA or gDNA.

As originally analysed: Reference gene primer amplification in the assay estimated nucleated cell counts. TCRdb keeps only in-frame clones here, not all; method: immunoSEQ multiplex PCR. V and J calls and clone size are given by that table; D and trimming were obtained from the DNA. The profile covers roughly 50,000 clones, with around 83% appearing a single time and approximately 12% taken by the ten largest. Germline values: CDR1 SGHRS, CDR2 YFSETQ. This CDR3 comprises 15 residues. Trimming removed 2 bases from V and 2 bases from J; junction bases left unmatched: 2. The gene calls are TRBV5-1 and TRBJ2-1; 9 bases match TRBD2. This receptor was taken from a man between 65 and 85 years old with active COVID-19. Sequencing was carried out using peripheral blood. The CDR3 reads CASSLPSGAYNEQFF. The DNA of the CDR3 is TGCGCCAGCAGCTTACCTAGCGGGGCCTACAATGAGCAGTTCTTC.